The entry below gives a single TCR beta chain sequence along with its context. What it recognizes is unknown. The sample is drawn from a study of cytomegalovirus exposure and HLA in healthy donors. Study results and limitations: Within an earlier analysis, most TCR beta V segments proved productive either about 90% or about 30% of the time. HLA-A and HLA-B allele assignments for most subjects were reportedly predicted accurately using TCR beta sequences. Some V segments could not be told apart, so they were left out, TRBV6-2 and TRBV6-3 among them.

With 60 Vbeta and 13 Jbeta primers, the PCR was carried out. Data came from immunoSEQ multiplex PCR; TCRdb stores just in-frame clones and leaves some out. The sample has some 200,000 clones, roughly 80% seen once. CDR3 length: 16 residues. The germline V gene has CDR1 ENHRY and CDR2 SYGVKD. Trimming cost V 8 bases and J 1 base; bases outside gene matches: 10. The rearrangement uses TRBV10-3 and TRBJ2-5; 10 bases agree with TRBD1. This TCR came from a man aged 35 to 55 in good health and CMV-seropositive. Sequenced material: PBMCs. Here the CDR3 reads CAIASFRTGGQETQYF. Here the CDR3 DNA reads TGTGCCATCGCGAGTTTTCGGACAGGGGGCCAAGAGACCCAGTACTTC.